In its sample, the clone carrying this T cell receptor (beta chain) was seen a few times. Its antigen is not known. J lost 0 bases, V lost 8 bases, and 4 bases had no gene match. This CDR3 is 14 amino acids long. Germline values: CDR1 SEHNR, CDR2 FQNEAQ (reference sequence). A single record per CDR3 protein comes from TCRdb applying MiXCR to the PCR reads. In the table there are over 300,000 distinct CDR3 sequences, about 22% of which are singletons. The source of the sample is a study of molecular identifiers for immune sequencing clone quantification. Study-wide results and caveats: Jurkat TCR RNA that was spiked in from one cell was reportedly detectable among under 1.2 million naive cells.

The chain employs TRBV7-9 and TRBJ2-3; 8 bases fit TRBD2. Specimen: naive CD8+ T cells from blood, with Jurkat cell RNA spiked in. This sample's subset: FACS-sorted CD8+CD4-CCR7+CD45RA+ naive T cells. This sequence originates from a human donor in good health. Some libraries in this study had Jurkat cell RNA spiked in. CDR3 sequence reads: CASLRLASTDTQYF. As DNA, the CDR3 is TGTGCCAGCCTCCGACTAGCGAGCACAGATACGCAGTATTTT.